The clone carrying this T cell receptor (beta chain) has only one observation. Its cognate antigen is unknown. This entry is derived from a study of beta chain features in type 1 diabetes. The overall study: Healthy donors, compared against patients, showed similar age, gender and cell yields. Study-wide points: In comparison with healthy donors, patients had naive, central memory and Treg TCRB repertoires that appeared more similar.

The germline V and J ends were trimmed by 4 bases and 2 bases, with 11 bases remaining between them. Germline CDR1 LGHNA, CDR2 YNFKEQ. This CDR3 contains 14 residues. Every isolated RNA sample was fully reverse transcribed, so sequencing captured expressed TCRB transcripts. Naive, central memory and regulatory T cell samples yielded around 3.6 million reads on average. Method: immunoSEQ multiplex PCR; TCRdb's copy keeps in-frame clones and lacks some. This sample has around 430,000 clones, with around 30% found just once. The chain employs TRBV4-2 and TRBJ2-5, with D hard to call. The sequencing sample was made of naive CD4+ T cells from blood. This clonotype originated in a man in his late teens or twenties in good health. The CDR3 DNA reads TGTGCCAGCAGCCCAGACCAAATACAAGAGACCCAGTACTTC. The encoded protein is CASSPDQIQETQYF.